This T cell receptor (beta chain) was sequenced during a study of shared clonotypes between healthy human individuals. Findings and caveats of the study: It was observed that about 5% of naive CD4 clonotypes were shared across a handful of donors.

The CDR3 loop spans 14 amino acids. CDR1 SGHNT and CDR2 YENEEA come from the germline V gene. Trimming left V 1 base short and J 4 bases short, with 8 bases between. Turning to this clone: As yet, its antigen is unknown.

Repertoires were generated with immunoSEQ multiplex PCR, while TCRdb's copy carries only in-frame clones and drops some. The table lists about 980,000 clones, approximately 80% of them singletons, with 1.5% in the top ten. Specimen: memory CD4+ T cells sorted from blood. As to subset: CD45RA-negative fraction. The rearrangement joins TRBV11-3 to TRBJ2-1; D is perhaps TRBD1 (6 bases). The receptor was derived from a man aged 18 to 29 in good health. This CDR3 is CASSLGTEYNEQFF. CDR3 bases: TGTGCCAGCAGCTTAGGGACAGAATACAATGAGCAGTTCTTC. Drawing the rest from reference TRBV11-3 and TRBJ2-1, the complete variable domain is EAGVVQSPRYKIIEKKQPVAFWCNPISGHNTLYWYLQNLGQGPELLIRYENEEAVDDSQLPKDRFSAERLKGVDSTLKIQPAELGDSAVYLCASSLGTEYNEQFFGPGTRLTVL.